The sequence of this T cell receptor (beta chain) was determined in a study of T-cell reconstitution after alpha-beta-depleted transplantation in children. Germline lookup yields CDR1 MNHEY and CDR2 SMNVEV (reference sequence). CDR3 size: 16 residues. The V gene lost 4 bases and the J gene lost 7 bases, with 20 bases spanning the gap. The library targeted TCRbeta and was prepared with unique molecular identifiers. TCRdb reprocessed the PCR reads via MiXCR and lists one record per CDR3 protein. The sample contains 450,000 to 600,000 distinct CDR3 sequences, about 10% of which appear only once. Study findings and constraints: Certain patients had high TCRbeta diversity at day 60, and it came from recipient T cells and thymic progenitors that survived.

In this sample, this clonotype turned up many times. Its target is unknown. The sequenced sample was PBMCs, obtained before TCRalphabeta/CD19-depleted stem cell transplant. The rearrangement uses TRBV27 and TRBJ2-1; the D gene is possibly TRBD1 (6 bases). This receptor was taken from a child aged 2 to 10 with inherited bone marrow failure, due to receive a stem cell transplant. CDR3 region: CASSSLMGQFRNEQFF. CDR3 DNA sequence: TGTGCCAGCAGTTCCCTCATGGGACAATTTAGGAATGAGCAGTTCTTC.